A single sample is the source of the 21 T cell receptor beta chains below, sequenced in a study of cytomegalovirus exposure and HLA in healthy donors. Sequencing used immunoSEQ multiplex PCR; TCRdb keeps in-frame clones, though not all of them. The sample comprises about 150,000 clones, about 86% of which are singletons, and more than 20% rests with the top ten. Sequenced material: PBMCs. The receptors were sampled from a man aged 18 to 29 in good health and CMV-seropositive.

The CDR3 DNA follows: TGTGCCAGCAGCGTAGCGGACAGAGGGTACGAGCAGTACTTC. It specifies CASSVADRGYEQYF. V gene TRBV9 combines with J gene TRBJ2-7, with a tentative D call TRBD1 (6 bases). Germline V lookup: CDR1 SGDLS, CDR2 YYNGEE. V was pared by 0 bases and J by 4 bases, with 11 bases between. CDR3 length equals 14 residues.

The chain is built from TRBV9 and TRBJ2-2, with TRBD2 identical over 9 bases. The ends lost 0 bases at V and 4 bases at J; junction bases unmatched: 7. CDR3 length: 17 amino acids. Germline CDR1 and CDR2: SGDLS and YYNGEE. As DNA, the CDR3 is TGTGCCAGCAGCGTAGTGGCGGGGGGGCCAGCCACCGGGGAGCTGTTTTTT. It specifies CASSVVAGGPATGELFF.

The chain recombines TRBV18 with TRBJ1-2; no firm D call. V dropped 3 bases and J dropped 2 bases, with 7 bases sitting between them. This CDR3 spans 13 amino acids. Germline CDR1 reads KGHSH; CDR2 reads LQKENI. In DNA, the CDR3 is TGTGCCAGCTCACCCTCGGGGAACTATGGCTACACCTTC. It yields the protein CASSPSGNYGYTF.

The CDR3: CASSETSGREETQYF. The CDR3 DNA reads TGTGCCAGCAGCGAGACTAGCGGGAGGGAAGAGACCCAGTACTTC. V usage is TRBV9 and J usage is TRBJ2-5; 14 positions agree with TRBD2. V trimming: 3 bases; J trimming: 3 bases; junction bases outside the gene matches: 1. CDR1 SGDLS and CDR2 YYNGEE come from the germline V gene. The CDR3 runs to 15 residues.

The count of this clone is one. Given a much more abundant clone one base away, this may be a read error. The chain has TRBV4-1 and TRBJ2-7, with D maybe TRBD1 (5 bases). The V end lost 0 bases, the J end lost 1 base, and 13 bases lay between the germline ends. Germline V lookup: CDR1 MGHRA, CDR2 YSYEKL. The CDR3 totals 16 residues. Here the CDR3 DNA reads TGCGCCAGCAGCCAAGATCTCGCCTCAGGGTCCTACGAGCAGTACTTC. Encoded protein: CASSQDLASGSYEQYF.

The CDR3 reads CASSDWTAWGETQYF. The CDR3 DNA is TGCGCCAGCAGCGACTGGACAGCTTGGGGAGAGACCCAGTACTTC. This rearrangement joins TRBV23-1 to TRBJ2-5; D is perhaps TRBD1 (6 bases). TRBV23-1 is an open reading frame, and its role is uncertain. The CDR3 has 15 residues. The V and J ends lost 6 bases and 4 bases respectively, with 18 bases between them.

This clone was seen only once. CDR3 bases: TGTGCCAGCTCACCACCTAACAACCGCGGAGGCAATCAGCCCCAGCATTTT. This translates into CASSPPNNRGGNQPQHF. The V gene is TRBV18, the J gene TRBJ1-5; D gene uncertain. The V end was cut by 0 bases, the J end by 2 bases, with 14 bases between. The germline CDR1 and CDR2 sequences are KGHSH and LQKENI. The CDR3 covers 17 residues.

This clone was observed once. The chain is built from TRBV19 and TRBJ1-1; a weak D match, TRBD1 (5 bases). This CDR3 comprises 15 residues. Between the trimmed V and J ends, which lost 2 bases and 4 bases, there was a span of 14 bases. CDR1 LNHDA and CDR2 SQIVND come from the germline V gene (reference sequence). The CDR3 sequence: CASSIRGGGTTEAFF. CDR3 coding DNA: TGTGCCAGTAGTATACGGGGGGGAGGTACCACTGAAGCTTTCTTT.

The rearrangement uses TRBV18 and TRBJ2-5; TRBD1 matches at 8 bases. The CDR3 has 14 amino acids. Germline V CDR1 and CDR2: KGHSH, LQKENI. The J segment lost 4 bases and the V segment lost 2 bases, leaving 3 bases of the junction unmatched. The CDR3 protein is CASSPSTGGETQYF. DNA for the CDR3: TGTGCCAGCTCACCATCTACAGGGGGAGAGACCCAGTACTTC.

The chain couples TRBV15 to TRBJ2-7, with D maybe TRBD2 (5 bases). V was trimmed by 8 bases and J by 0 bases, leaving 20 bases between them. The CDR3 has 16 amino acids. Per the germline V gene, CDR1 is LNHNV and CDR2 is YYDKDF (reference sequence). Here the CDR3 reads CATLSRIGEGSYEQYF. CDR3 sequence (DNA): TGTGCCACCCTATCCCGGATCGGGGAAGGCTCCTACGAGCAGTACTTC.

The gene calls are TRBV5-1 and TRBJ1-2; D possibly corresponds to TRBD1 (5 bases). The CDR3 has 12 residues. Germline CDR1 SGHRS, CDR2 YFSETQ. Trimming stripped 0 bases from V and 7 bases from J, with 7 bases between. For the CDR3, the DNA is TGCGCCAGCAGCTTGGAAGGGGTTGGCTACACCTTC. It specifies CASSLEGVGYTF.

The chain carries TRBV7-9 and TRBJ2-1; 11 bases line up with TRBD2. The CDR3 is made up of 19 amino acids. V shed 5 bases and J 7 bases; nucleotides not matched to a gene: 19. Germline V gene lookup returns CDR1 SEHNR and CDR2 FQNEAQ (reference sequence). The CDR3 protein is CASSATRGSGGALGNEQFF. CDR3 coding DNA: TGTGCCAGCAGCGCGACGCGGGGTAGCGGGGGGGCCCTGGGGAATGAGCAGTTCTTC. The whole variable domain, remainder taken from reference TRBV7-9 and TRBJ2-1, is DTGVSQNPRHKITKRGQNVTFRCDPISEHNRLYWYRQTLGQGPEFLTYFQNEAQLEKSRLLSDRFSAERPKGSFSTLEIQRTEQGDSAMYLCASSATRGSGGALGNEQFFGPGTRLTVL.

The chain joins TRBV5-1 to TRBJ1-1; D might be TRBD1 (5 bases). The CDR3 spans 16 residues. Between the trimmed V and J ends, which lost 0 bases and 1 base, there was a span of 13 bases. The V gene's germline CDR1 is SGHRS and CDR2 YFSETQ. The CDR3: CASSLVVGLGNTEAFF. The CDR3 bases are TGCGCCAGCAGCTTGGTGGTGGGACTGGGGAACACTGAAGCTTTCTTT. Together with reference TRBV5-1 and TRBJ1-1, the CDR3 gives the full variable domain: KAGVTQTPRYLIKTRGQQVTLSCSPISGHRSVSWYQQTPGQGLQFLFEYFSETQRNKGNFPGRFSGRQFSNSRSEMNVSTLELGDSALYLCASSLVVGLGNTEAFFGQGTRLTVV.

The rearrangement uses TRBV9 and TRBJ1-4, with a tentative D call TRBD1 (6 bases). V lost 3 bases and J 0 bases, leaving 6 bases between the germline ends. This CDR3 is built from 14 residues. Germline loops: CDR1 SGDLS, CDR2 YYNGEE. This CDR3 is CASSGTATNEKLFF. In DNA form, the CDR3 reads TGTGCCAGCAGCGGGACAGCAACTAATGAAAAACTGTTTTTT.

The chain combines TRBV21-1 with TRBJ2-3; TRBD1, as called in the table, went unchecked against the DNA. TRBV21-1 is annotated as a pseudogene. This CDR3 comprises 14 residues. In DNA, the CDR3 is TGTGCCAGCAGGGGACATCCCAGCACAGATACGCAGTATTTT. This codes for CASRGHPSTDTQYF.

This clone has just a few counts. The chain employs TRBV7-9 and TRBJ1-1; 7 bases map to TRBD1. The junction had 2 bases not matched to a gene; V was cut back by 3 bases and J by 1 base. CDR3 length: 14 residues. The germline gives CDR1 SEHNR, CDR2 FQNEAQ (reference sequence). The CDR3, as DNA: TGTGCCAGCAGCTTGAGACAGGGGAACACTGAAGCTTTCTTT. Its translation: CASSLRQGNTEAFF.

This CDR3 reads CASSLRTGEGNTIYF. The CDR3 DNA follows: TGCGCCAGCAGCCTTCGAACAGGGGAAGGAAACACCATATATTTT. The chain uses TRBV4-1 and TRBJ1-3, with 7 bases fitting TRBD1. CDR3 size: 15 residues. The germline gives CDR1 MGHRA, CDR2 YSYEKL. V trimming: 4 bases; J trimming: 4 bases; junction bases outside the gene matches: 7.

In its sample, this clone was seen once. The chain is built from TRBV30 and TRBJ1-4; D might be TRBD1 (6 bases). Germline values: CDR1 GTSNPN, CDR2 SVGIG (reference sequence). Deletions cut 0 bases from V and 8 bases from J, with 13 bases between. CDR3 length: 14 amino acids. The CDR3 bases are TGTGCCTGGAGTGTAGGGGGGGCGGAGGAAAAACTGTTTTTT. It encodes CAWSVGGAEEKLFF.

V gene TRBV27 combines with J gene TRBJ2-1; 9 bases are shared with TRBD2. The CDR3 is made up of 16 amino acids. V lost 4 bases and J lost 5; bases outside the gene matches: 9. Germline CDR1 is MNHEY and CDR2 is SMNVEV (reference sequence). The DNA of the CDR3 is TGTGCCAGCAGTTCGCCCCTAGCGGGAAGGAACAATGAGCAGTTCTTC. It specifies CASSSPLAGRNNEQFF.

This clone has just one count. This rearrangement joins TRBV7-6 to TRBJ2-1; 10 positions agree with TRBD1. The CDR3 totals 17 residues. CDR1 is SGHVS and CDR2 is FNYEAQ in the germline V gene. V shed 5 bases, J shed 0 bases, and the junction held 7 bases outside the gene matches. CDR3 amino acids: CASSRTGGPSSYNEQFF. The DNA of the CDR3 is TGTGCCAGCAGCAGGACAGGGGGACCTAGCTCCTACAATGAGCAGTTCTTC.

This clone was observed a few times. Because the CDR3's place on the DNA is in doubt, the DNA is left out and the CDR3 is given as listed by TCRdb. The chain couples TRBV6-4 to TRBJ1-5. Per the germline V gene, CDR1 is MRHNA and CDR2 is SNTAGT. The CDR3 spans 15 amino acids, including both terminal residues. CDR3 region: CASSSSGFGNQPQHF.